This T cell receptor beta chain came from a study of blood T cell repertoires in COVID-19. Study as a whole: Nucleic acid was either cDNA or gDNA, and it came from T cells, B-cell-depleted T cells, or PBMCs.

How the authors handled the data: Amplifying reference gene primers gave estimates of nucleated cell counts. The method was immunoSEQ multiplex PCR; TCRdb's version includes in-frame clones alone and lacks a portion of them. The V and J calls and clone size come from that table; D and trimming were worked out from the DNA. Of about 670,000 clones in the sample, about 87% were seen once. The sample holds one count of this clone. There are 13 residues in the CDR3. Germline CDR1 is GTSNPN and CDR2 is SVGIG (reference sequence). Between the trimmed V and J ends, which lost 0 bases and 9 bases, there was a span of 9 bases.

The sequence derives from a woman in her late teens or twenties with acute or convalescent COVID-19. Sequenced input: peripheral blood. The chain combines TRBV30 with TRBJ1-6; D not certain. The CDR3 region is CAWSVGSGSPLHF. CDR3 coding DNA: TGTGCCTGGAGTGTAGGATCGGGTTCACCCCTCCACTTT.